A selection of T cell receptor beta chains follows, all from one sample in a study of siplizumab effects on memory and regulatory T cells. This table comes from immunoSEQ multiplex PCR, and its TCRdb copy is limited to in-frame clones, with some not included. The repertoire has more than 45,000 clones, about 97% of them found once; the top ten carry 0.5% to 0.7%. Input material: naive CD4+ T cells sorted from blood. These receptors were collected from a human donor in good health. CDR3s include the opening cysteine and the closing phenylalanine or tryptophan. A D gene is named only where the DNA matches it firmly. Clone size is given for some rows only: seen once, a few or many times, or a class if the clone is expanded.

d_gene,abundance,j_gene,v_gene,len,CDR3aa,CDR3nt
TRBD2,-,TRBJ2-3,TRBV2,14,CASSEGLGKDTQYF,TGTGCCAGCAGTGAGGGACTAGGGAAAGATACGCAGTATTTT
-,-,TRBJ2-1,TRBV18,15,CASSPGGRTYNEQFF,TGTGCCAGCTCACCTGGGGGCCGGACCTACAATGAGCAGTTCTTC
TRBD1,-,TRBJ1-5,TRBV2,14,CASTPDRPDQPQHF,TGTGCCAGCACCCCGGACAGGCCCGATCAGCCCCAGCATTTT
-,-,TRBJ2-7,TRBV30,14,CAWSAGTTFSEQYF,TGTGCCTGGAGCGCAGGGACCACCTTTAGCGAGCAGTACTTC
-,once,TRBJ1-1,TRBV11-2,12,CASSLRVTEAFF,TGTGCCAGCAGCTTACGAGTGACAGAAGCTTTCTTT
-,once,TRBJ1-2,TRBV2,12,CASSGEVGGYTF,TGTGCCAGCAGTGGAGAAGTCGGCGGCTACACCTTC
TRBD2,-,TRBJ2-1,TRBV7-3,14,CASSPQTSGSEQFF,TGTGCCAGCAGCCCCCAGACTAGCGGGAGTGAGCAGTTCTTC
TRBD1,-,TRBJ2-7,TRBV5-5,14,CASSLEGAIYEQYF,TGTGCCAGCAGCTTGGAGGGGGCCATCTACGAGCAGTACTTC
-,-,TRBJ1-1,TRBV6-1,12,CASSERPGEAFF,TGTGCCAGCAGTGAAAGGCCGGGTGAAGCTTTCTTT
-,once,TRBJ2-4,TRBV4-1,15,CASSPGHIAKNIQYF,TGCGCCAGCAGCCCGGGACATATAGCCAAAAACATTCAGTACTTC
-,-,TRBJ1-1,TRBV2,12,CASSGRLTEAFF,TGTGCCAGCAGTGGAAGGCTCACTGAAGCTTTCTTT
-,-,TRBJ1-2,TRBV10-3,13,CAISGQPNYGYTF,TGTGCCATCAGCGGACAGCCTAACTATGGCTACACCTTC
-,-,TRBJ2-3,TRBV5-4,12,CASSLVTDTQYF,TGTGCCAGCAGCCTGGTGACAGATACGCAGTATTTT
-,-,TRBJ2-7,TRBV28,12,CASSYPGGEQYF,TGTGCCAGCAGTTATCCAGGCGGGGAGCAGTACTTC
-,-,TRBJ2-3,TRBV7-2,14,CASSPPIQGYTQYF,TGTGCCAGCAGCCCTCCAATACAGGGATATACGCAGTATTTT
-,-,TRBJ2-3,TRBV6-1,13,CASSEVPLDTQYF,TGTGCCAGCAGTGAAGTCCCGCTAGATACGCAGTATTTT
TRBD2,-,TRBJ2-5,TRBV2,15,CASSDREDTGETQYF,TGTGCCAGCAGTGACCGGGAGGACACGGGGGAGACCCAGTACTTC